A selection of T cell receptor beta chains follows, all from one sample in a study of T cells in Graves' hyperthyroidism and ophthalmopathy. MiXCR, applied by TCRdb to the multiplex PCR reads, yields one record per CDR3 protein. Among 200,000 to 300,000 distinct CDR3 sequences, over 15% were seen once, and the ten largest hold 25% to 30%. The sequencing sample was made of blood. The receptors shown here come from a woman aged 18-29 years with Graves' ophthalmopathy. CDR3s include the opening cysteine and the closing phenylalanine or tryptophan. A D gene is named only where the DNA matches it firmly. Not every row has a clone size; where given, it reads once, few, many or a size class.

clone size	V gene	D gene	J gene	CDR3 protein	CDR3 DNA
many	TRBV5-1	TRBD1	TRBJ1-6	CASSLAGTGAGSPLHF	TGCGCCAGCAGCTTGGCCGGGACAGGCGCCGGGTCACCCCTCCACTTT
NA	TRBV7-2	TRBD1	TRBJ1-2	CASSLGQESHGYTF	TGTGCCAGCAGCCTGGGACAGGAATCTCATGGCTACACCTTC
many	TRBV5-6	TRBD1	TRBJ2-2	CASWTGLVSGELFF	TGTGCCAGCTGGACAGGGCTGGTGTCCGGGGAGCTGTTTTTT
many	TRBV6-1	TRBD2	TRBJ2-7	CASSHPGLAGYEQYF	TGTGCCAGCAGTCACCCCGGACTAGCGGGCTACGAGCAGTACTTC
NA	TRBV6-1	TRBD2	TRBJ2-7	CASSESASGGGEQYF	TGTGCCAGCAGTGAATCGGCTAGCGGGGGGGGCGAGCAGTACTTC
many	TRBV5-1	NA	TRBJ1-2	CASSPSDTANYGYTF	TGCGCCAGCAGCCCCTCGGACACAGCTAACTATGGCTACACCTTC
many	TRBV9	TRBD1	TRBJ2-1	CASSARTGIYNEQFF	TGTGCCAGCAGCGCTCGGACAGGGATCTACAATGAGCAGTTCTTC
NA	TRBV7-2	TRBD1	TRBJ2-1	CASNQGESNYNEQFF	TGTGCCAGCAATCAGGGGGAGAGCAACTACAATGAGCAGTTCTTC
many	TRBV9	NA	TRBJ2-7	CASSPSPGGYEQYF	TGTGCCAGCAGCCCTAGTCCAGGGGGGTACGAGCAGTACTTC
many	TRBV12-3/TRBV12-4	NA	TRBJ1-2	CASSLNGEVSGYTF	TGTGCCAGCAGTTTAAACGGGGAAGTTAGCGGCTACACCTTC
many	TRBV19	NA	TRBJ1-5	CASSRGGGQPQHF	TGTGCCAGTAGTCGGGGGGGCGGTCAGCCCCAGCATTTT
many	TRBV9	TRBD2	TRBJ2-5	CASSVSSGIQETQYF	TGTGCCAGCAGCGTTTCTAGCGGGATCCAAGAGACCCAGTACTTC
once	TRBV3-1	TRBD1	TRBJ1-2	CASGPRGPGGYTF	TGTGCCAGCGGTCCCAGGGGGCCGGGGGGCTACACCTTC
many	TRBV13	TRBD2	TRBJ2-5	CASTPSGRRETQYF	TGTGCCAGCACTCCTAGCGGGAGACGCGAGACCCAGTACTTC
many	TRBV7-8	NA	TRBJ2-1	CASSLEGLLESSYNEQFF	TGTGCCAGCAGCTTAGAGGGCCTGTTGGAAAGCTCCTACAATGAGCAGTTCTTC
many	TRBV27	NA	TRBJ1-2	CASSLSGVSNYGYTF	TGTGCCAGCAGTTTATCGGGGGTTTCAAACTATGGCTACACCTTC
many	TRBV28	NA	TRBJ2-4	CASSLYSGVPKNIQYF	TGTGCCAGCAGTTTATATTCGGGGGTTCCCAAAAACATTCAGTACTTC
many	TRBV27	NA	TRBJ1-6	CASSLTPSGANSPLHF	TGTGCCAGCAGTCTAACCCCGTCGGGGGCGAATTCACCCCTCCACTTT
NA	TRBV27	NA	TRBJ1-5	CAGSLMRNQPQHF	TGTGCCGGCAGTTTAATGCGGAATCAGCCCCAGCATTTT
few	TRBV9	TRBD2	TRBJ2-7	CASSVGSSGREQYF	TGTGCCAGCAGCGTAGGGTCTAGCGGTCGCGAGCAGTACTTC
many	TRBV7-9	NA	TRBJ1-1	CASSFFSGGQVNTEAFF	TGTGCCAGCAGCTTCTTTTCGGGGGGGCAGGTGAACACTGAAGCTTTCTTT
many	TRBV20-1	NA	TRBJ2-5	CSARAGDETQYF	TGCAGTGCTAGAGCGGGAGATGAGACCCAGTACTTC
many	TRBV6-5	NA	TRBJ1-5	CASSYSRRGQFSNQPQHF	TGTGCCAGCAGTTACTCGAGGAGAGGACAGTTTAGCAATCAGCCCCAGCATTTT
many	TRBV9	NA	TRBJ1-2	CASSVEVNYGYTF	TGTGCCAGCAGCGTTGAGGTTAACTATGGCTACACCTTC
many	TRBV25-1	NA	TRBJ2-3	CASSGSSGTDTQYF	TGTGCCAGCAGTGGGAGTAGCGGCACAGATACGCAGTATTTT
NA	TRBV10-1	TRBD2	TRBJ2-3	CASAGGDTQYF	TGCGCCAGCGCGGGGGGGGATACGCAGTATTTT
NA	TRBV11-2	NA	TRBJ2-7	CASSLVGQGSYEQYF	TGTGCCAGCAGCTTGGTTGGGCAAGGGAGCTACGAGCAGTACTTC
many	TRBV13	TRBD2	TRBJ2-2	CASSSTGTSGNTGELFF	TGTGCCAGCAGCTCGACCGGGACTAGCGGGAACACCGGGGAGCTGTTTTTT
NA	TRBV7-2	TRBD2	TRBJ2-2	CASSLGLASTGELFF	TGTGCCAGCAGCTTGGGACTAGCGAGCACCGGGGAGCTGTTTTTT
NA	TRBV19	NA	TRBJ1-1	CASSNRRLTEAFF	TGTGCCAGTAGCAACAGGAGGCTCACTGAAGCTTTCTTT
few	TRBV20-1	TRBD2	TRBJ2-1	CSAAGTSGSSYNEQFF	TGCAGTGCTGCCGGGACTAGCGGGAGTTCCTACAATGAGCAGTTCTTC
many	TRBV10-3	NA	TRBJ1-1	CAISDFRDNTEAFF	TGTGCCATCAGTGATTTTAGGGACAACACTGAAGCTTTCTTT
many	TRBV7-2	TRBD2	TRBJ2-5	CASSLKAGGGETQYF	TGTGCCAGCAGCTTAAAGGCGGGAGGGGGAGAGACCCAGTACTTC
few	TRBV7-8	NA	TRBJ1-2	CASSAGTTPYTF	TGTGCCAGCAGCGCAGGGACCACTCCCTACACCTTC
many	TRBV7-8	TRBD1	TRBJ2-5	CASSFSGTGGQETQYF	TGTGCCAGCAGCTTTTCCGGGACAGGGGGTCAAGAGACCCAGTACTTC
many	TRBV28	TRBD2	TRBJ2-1	CASTLAGYNEQFF	TGTGCCAGCACTCTAGCGGGTTACAATGAGCAGTTCTTC
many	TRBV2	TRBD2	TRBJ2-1	CASSATSGGYNEQFF	TGTGCCAGCAGCGCGACTAGCGGGGGATACAATGAGCAGTTCTTC
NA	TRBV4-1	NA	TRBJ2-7	CASSHFLRDSSYEQYF	TGCGCCAGCAGCCATTTCCTCCGGGACTCCTCCTACGAGCAGTACTTC
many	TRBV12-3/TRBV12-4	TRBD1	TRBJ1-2	CASSPWTGLNYGYTF	TGTGCCAGCAGTCCGTGGACAGGCCTAAACTATGGCTACACCTTC
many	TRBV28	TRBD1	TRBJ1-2	CASSLYRGDYGYTF	TGTGCCAGCAGTCTGTACAGGGGTGACTATGGCTACACCTTC
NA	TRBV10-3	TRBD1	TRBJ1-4	CAISEKKTGAVNEKLFF	TGTGCCATCAGTGAAAAGAAGACAGGGGCGGTTAATGAAAAACTGTTTTTT
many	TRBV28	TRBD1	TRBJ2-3	CASSSQGATSTDTQYF	TGTGCCAGCAGTTCACAGGGGGCTACTAGCACAGATACGCAGTATTTT
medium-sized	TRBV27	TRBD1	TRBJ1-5	CASSLSAGQGSNQPQHF	TGTGCCAGCAGTTTATCGGCGGGACAGGGGAGCAATCAGCCCCAGCATTTT
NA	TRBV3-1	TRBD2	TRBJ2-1	CASSQEVGLAGYNEQFF	TGTGCCAGCAGCCAGGAAGTTGGGCTAGCGGGGTACAATGAGCAGTTCTTC
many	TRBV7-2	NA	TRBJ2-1	CASSLAQARGGSYNEQFF	TGTGCCAGCAGCTTAGCGCAGGCTAGAGGAGGCTCCTACAATGAGCAGTTCTTC
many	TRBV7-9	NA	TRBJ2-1	CASSLGVLGNEQFF	TGTGCCAGCAGCTTAGGGGTTCTGGGCAATGAGCAGTTCTTC